The 5 T cell receptor beta chains below come from one sample, sequenced in a study of early T cells in non-severe SARS-CoV-2 infection. One entry per CDR3 protein, called by TCRdb with MiXCR from the 5' RACE reads. This table holds 100,000 or so distinct CDR3 sequences, around 14% found once. Material: whole blood. The receptors originated from an adult who was a healthcare worker with PCR-confirmed SARS-CoV-2 infection or an uninfected control (not recorded which).

The rearrangement joins TRBV29-1 to TRBJ2-6; unclear D gene. Germline V CDR1 and CDR2: SQVTM, ANQGSEA. V gave up 5 bases and J gave up 4 bases, with 9 bases separating them. This CDR3 region has 13 residues. The CDR3 sequence: CSVHLSGANVLTF. DNA for the CDR3: TGCAGCGTTCACCTGAGCGGGGCCAACGTCCTGACTTTC. The entire variable domain, with the rest obtained from reference TRBV29-1 and TRBJ2-6, is as follows: SAVISQKPSRDICQRGTSLTIQCQVDSQVTMMFWYRQQPGQSLTLIATANQGSEATYESGFVIDKFPISRPNLTFSTLTVSNMSPEDSSIYLCSVHLSGANVLTFGAGSRLTVL.

This clonotype was observed at least ten times. CDR3 nucleotides: TGTGCCAGCTCCGACGCCCTAGCGGGACCCTACGAGCAGTACTTC. This encodes CASSDALAGPYEQYF. This chain uses TRBV28 with TRBJ2-7; 9 bases align to TRBD2. V lost 8 bases and J lost 2; bases outside the gene matches: 10. The germline gives CDR1 MDHEN, CDR2 SYDVKM. This CDR3 is built from 15 residues.

The rearrangement uses TRBV11-2 and TRBJ2-1; possibly TRBD1 or TRBD2 for D (5 bases each). Germline V lookup: CDR1 SGHAT, CDR2 FQNNGV. This CDR3 is 14 amino acids long. Trimming took off 0 bases at V and 10 bases at J, with 13 bases between the two ends. The CDR3 sequence: CASSLDWLGREQFF. DNA of the CDR3: TGTGCCAGCAGCTTAGATTGGCTGGGACGGGAGCAGTTCTTC. Variable domain in full (rest from reference TRBV11-2 and TRBJ2-1): EAGVAQSPRYKIIEKRQSVAFWCNPISGHATLYWYQQILGQGPKLLIQFQNNGVVDDSQLPKDRFSAERLKGVDSTLKIQPAKLEDSAVYLCASSLDWLGREQFFGPGTRLTVL.

The chain joins TRBV20-1 to TRBJ2-3; TRBD2 agrees at 8 bases. Germline assignment: CDR1 DFQATT and CDR2 SNEGSKA (reference sequence). The trim removed 2 bases at V and 1 base at J, leaving 2 bases unmatched. The CDR3 has 14 residues. CDR3 DNA: TGCAGTGCTAGACTAGCGGGTCGCACAGATACGCAGTATTTT. Its protein product is CSARLAGRTDTQYF.

Note on this clonotype: Sequence at one end of the junction differs from germline and may be a read error. The chain employs TRBV7-9 and TRBJ2-7, with unresolved D. CDR3 length: 13 residues. Germline values: CDR1 SEHNR, CDR2 FQNEAQ (reference sequence). The CDR3 here is CASSPNPSAPVFF. In DNA form, the CDR3 reads TGTGCCAGCAGCCCCAATCCTTCGGCACCGGTCTTCTTC.